Following are 28 T cell receptor beta chains from one sample sequenced in a study of cytomegalovirus exposure and HLA in healthy donors. The primer mix had 60 Vbeta and 13 Jbeta primers. The method was immunoSEQ multiplex PCR; TCRdb's version includes in-frame clones alone and lacks a portion of them. The sample holds roughly 180,000 clones, 80% to 85% seen once. The sequenced sample consisted of PBMCs. These receptors all come from a boy aged 5-17 years in good health and CMV-seronegative.

The chain uses TRBV5-1 and TRBJ2-2; D is perhaps TRBD1 (5 bases). This CDR3 is built from 16 residues. Germline V gene lookup returns CDR1 SGHRS and CDR2 YFSETQ. V was pared by 0 bases and J by 1 base, with 10 bases between. The chain's CDR3 is CASSLVPTGNTGELFF. The CDR3, as DNA: TGCGCCAGCAGCTTGGTCCCTACAGGGAACACCGGGGAGCTGTTTTTT. The full variable domain, rest sourced from reference TRBV5-1 and TRBJ2-2, is KAGVTQTPRYLIKTRGQQVTLSCSPISGHRSVSWYQQTPGQGLQFLFEYFSETQRNKGNFPGRFSGRQFSNSRSEMNVSTLELGDSALYLCASSLVPTGNTGELFFGEGSRLTVL.

The chain combines TRBV5-4 with TRBJ2-2, with D hard to call. CDR1 and CDR2 from the germline V gene are SGHNT and YYREEE (reference sequence). The CDR3 length is 15 residues. The ends were cut back, 4 bases at V and 8 bases at J, with 18 bases in the middle. The chain's CDR3 is CASSPPLDLGGELFF. The CDR3 nucleotides are TGTGCCAGCAGCCCCCCGCTCGATCTCGGGGGGGAGCTGTTTTTT.

In nucleotides, the CDR3 is TGCAGCGTAAAACCGGGACTACCCTACAATGAGCAGTTCTTC. It is translated as CSVKPGLPYNEQFF. This chain joins TRBV29-1 and TRBJ2-1, with 7 bases matching TRBD2. Trimming at V came to 6 bases and at J to 2 bases, leaving 7 bases not matched to a gene. Germline loops: CDR1 SQVTM, CDR2 ANQGSEA. The CDR3 contains 14 residues.

The chain couples TRBV6-6 to TRBJ2-3; 13 bases line up with TRBD2. Per the germline V gene, CDR1 is MNHNY and CDR2 is SVGAGI (reference sequence). The V segment lost 6 bases and the J segment 1 base; nucleotides outside the gene matches: 1. There are 15 residues in the CDR3. CDR3 in DNA: TGTGCCAGCAGACTAGCGGGGGGGGGCACAGATACGCAGTATTTT. Translating gives CASRLAGGGTDTQYF.

The rearrangement uses TRBV4-2 and TRBJ1-2, with 8 nucleotides matching TRBD1. The CDR3 is made up of 15 amino acids. Unmatched junction bases numbered 7, after V lost 0 bases and J lost 7 bases. From germline, CDR1 is LGHNA and CDR2 YNFKEQ. The CDR3 here is CASSQEVRGPGGYTF. The CDR3 DNA reads TGTGCCAGCAGCCAAGAAGTCAGGGGGCCGGGTGGCTACACCTTC.

This sequence joins TRBV5-4 and TRBJ1-1; a weak D match, TRBD1 (5 bases). The CDR3 is made up of 14 amino acids. V lost 3 bases, J lost 7 bases, and 16 bases lay in between. The germline CDR1 and CDR2 sequences are SGHNT and YYREEE (reference sequence). This CDR3 is CASSSQGRPSEAFF. The DNA for the CDR3 is TGTGCCAGCAGCTCTCAGGGCAGGCCCAGTGAAGCTTTCTTT.

The genes are TRBV7-2 and TRBJ1-1, with D tentatively TRBD1 (6 bases). The V gene lost 4 bases and the J gene lost 4 bases, with 19 bases spanning the gap. The germline gives CDR1 SGHTA, CDR2 FQGNSA. This CDR3 is 16 amino acids long. CDR3 nucleotide sequence: TGTGCCAGCAGCTCAACAGGGAATGGTATACGCACTGAAGCTTTCTTT. Its translation is CASSSTGNGIRTEAFF.

The genes are TRBV19 and TRBJ1-1; possible D gene TRBD1, 6 bases. CDR3 length: 14 amino acids. Germline V lookup: CDR1 LNHDA, CDR2 SQIVND (reference sequence). Between the trimmed V and J ends, which lost 6 bases and 1 base, there was a span of 12 bases. The CDR3 DNA sequence: TGTGCCAGTAGCCACAGGGTCGGGAACACTGAAGCTTTCTTT. Translated, it gives CASSHRVGNTEAFF.

The rearrangement links TRBV30 to TRBJ2-1, with D possibly matching TRBD1 (5 bases). The CDR3 consists of 13 residues. Per the germline V gene, CDR1 is GTSNPN and CDR2 is SVGIG (reference sequence). With 3 bases removed from V and 2 bases from J, the gap between germline ends came to 8 bases. The CDR3 sequence: CAWSRATYNEQFF. The CDR3 DNA is TGTGCCTGGAGCAGGGCGACCTACAATGAGCAGTTCTTC.

J is TRBJ1-2 and V is TRBV5-1; 7 nucleotides agree with TRBD1. In germline, CDR1 is SGHRS, CDR2 YFSETQ. There are 15 residues in the CDR3. Losses at the gene ends were 0 bases for V and 8 bases for J; bases not matched to a gene: 10. The CDR3 sequence is CASSLEAGGPDGYTF. The CDR3 DNA reads as TGCGCCAGCAGCTTGGAGGCAGGGGGTCCCGACGGCTACACCTTC.

This chain joins TRBV6-1 and TRBJ2-7, with 11 bases fitting TRBD1. The CDR3 runs 13 residues. Per the germline V gene, CDR1 is MNHNS and CDR2 is SASEGT. V lost 6 bases and J lost 5; bases outside the gene matches: 3. The CDR3 spells CASRWTGGNEQYF. DNA for the CDR3: TGTGCCAGCAGATGGACAGGGGGCAACGAGCAGTACTTC.

The CDR3 is CAWSIGAHYGYTF. The CDR3 region has the DNA TGTGCCTGGAGTATAGGGGCTCACTATGGCTACACCTTC. The gene calls are TRBV30 and TRBJ1-2; D possibly corresponds to TRBD1 (5 bases). The CDR3 is 13 residues long. Trimming took 2 bases from V and 3 from J, leaving 10 bases between them. The V gene's germline CDR1 is GTSNPN and CDR2 SVGIG (reference sequence).

This chain connects TRBV5-1 to TRBJ2-1; possibly TRBD2 for D (5 bases). This CDR3 contains 16 residues. The V gene's germline CDR1 is SGHRS and CDR2 YFSETQ. The V end lost 7 bases, the J end lost 0 bases, and 17 bases lay between the germline ends. CDR3 loop: CASSETILSSYNEQFF. For the CDR3, the DNA is TGCGCCAGCTCGGAGACTATATTAAGCTCCTACAATGAGCAGTTCTTC.

V is TRBV9 and J is TRBJ1-2; the match to TRBD1 covers 11 bases. Germline assignment: CDR1 SGDLS and CDR2 YYNGEE. This CDR3 spans 22 amino acids. V lost 3 bases and J lost 4; bases outside the gene matches: 26. The CDR3 coding sequence is TGTGCCAGCAGCGCGGGGGAGGACAGGGGGCGCAGGGGCAACGAGGAACTCTATGGCTACACCTTC. It translates to CASSAGEDRGRRGNEELYGYTF.

The chain carries TRBV5-4 and TRBJ1-2; D gene ambiguous. Trimming stripped 7 bases from V and 3 bases from J, with 16 bases between. This CDR3 is built from 14 residues. Germline loops: CDR1 SGHNT, CDR2 YYREEE (reference sequence). Here the CDR3 DNA reads TGTGCCAGCGCTGAGGTGGGTTACGACTATGGCTACACCTTC. Its protein is CASAEVGYDYGYTF.

The gene calls are TRBV6-5 and TRBJ1-2, with unresolved D. The CDR3 sequence is 12 residues long. Trimming shortened V by 6 bases and J by 4 bases, and 9 bases separated the two germline ends. Germline assignment: CDR1 MNHEY and CDR2 SVGAGI. The CDR3 bases are TGTGCCAGCAGGCTGAACGGCTATGGCTACACCTTC. This sequence encodes CASRLNGYGYTF.

The chain carries TRBV5-1 and TRBJ2-5, with D perhaps TRBD1 (5 bases). The germline CDR1 and CDR2 sequences are SGHRS and YFSETQ. This CDR3 has 12 residues. Trimming left V 5 bases short and J 2 bases short, with 7 bases between. CDR3 in amino acids: CASSRGQETQYF. The CDR3 DNA follows: TGCGCCAGCAGTAGGGGACAAGAGACCCAGTACTTC.

The CDR3 DNA is TGTGCCAGTAGTACGGCAGGAGGTAACGAGCAGTACTTC. It translates to CASSTAGGNEQYF. This sequence joins TRBV19 and TRBJ2-7; a possible D gene is TRBD2 (5 bases). CDR3 length equals 13 residues. Trimming removed 4 bases at V and 5 bases at J, with 12 bases between. The germline gives CDR1 LNHDA, CDR2 SQIVND (reference sequence).

J is TRBJ2-7 and V is TRBV27; D is uncertain. This CDR3 spans 11 amino acids. Trimming stripped 6 bases from V and 2 bases from J, with 5 bases between. Germline loops: CDR1 MNHEY, CDR2 SMNVEV (reference sequence). In DNA, the CDR3 is TGTGCCAGCAGATCTACCTACGAGCAGTACTTC. It translates to CASRSTYEQYF.

The chain is built from TRBV6-1 and TRBJ2-5, with 10 bases fitting TRBD2. CDR1 is MNHNS, CDR2 SASEGT, per germline. The CDR3 has 18 residues. V lost 1 base and J lost 0; bases outside the gene matches: 8. The CDR3 is CASSEGFVLAGDQETQYF. The CDR3 DNA is TGTGCCAGCAGTGAAGGGTTTGTCCTAGCGGGAGACCAAGAGACCCAGTACTTC.

The rearrangement links TRBV5-1 to TRBJ2-2; 7 nucleotides match TRBD2. The V gene's germline CDR1 is SGHRS and CDR2 YFSETQ. The junction had 5 bases not matched to a gene; V was cut back by 2 bases and J by 4 bases. The CDR3 contains 15 residues. This chain's CDR3 is CASSLGLDGTGELFF. CDR3 nucleotide sequence: TGCGCCAGCAGCTTAGGACTAGATGGCACCGGGGAGCTGTTTTTT.

The chain recombines TRBV15 with TRBJ2-7; TRBD2 matches at 8 bases. V shed 4 bases and J 3 bases; nucleotides not matched to a gene: 11. Germline V gene lookup returns CDR1 LNHNV and CDR2 YYDKDF (reference sequence). The CDR3 contains 16 residues. Written as DNA, the CDR3 is TGTGCCACCAGCATCTTCGGGACTAGTGGGAACTACGAGCAGTACTTC. Translating gives CATSIFGTSGNYEQYF.

The chain carries TRBV9 and TRBJ1-2; the match to TRBD1 covers 10 bases. The junction had 8 bases not matched to a gene; V was cut back by 4 bases and J by 2 bases. CDR1 is SGDLS and CDR2 is YYNGEE in the germline V gene. The CDR3 runs to 16 residues. DNA for the CDR3: TGTGCCAGCAGCTTTCGAAGGACAGGGGGGAACTATGGCTACACCTTC. Amino acids: CASSFRRTGGNYGYTF. The full variable domain, with the rest looked up from reference TRBV9 and TRBJ1-2, is DSGVTQTPKHLITATGQRVTLRCSPRSGDLSVYWYQQSLDQGLQFLIQYYNGEERAKGNILERFSAQQFPDLHSELNLSSLELGDSALYFCASSFRRTGGNYGYTFGSGTRLTVV.

The V gene is TRBV11-2, the J gene TRBJ1-1, with D hard to call. The CDR3 has 14 residues. V lost 0 bases, J lost 4 bases, and 9 bases lay in between. CDR1 is SGHAT, CDR2 FQNNGV, per germline. The CDR3, as DNA: TGTGCCAGCAGCTTAGATCCGGGTGGCACTGAAGCTTTCTTT. Protein: CASSLDPGGTEAFF.

The chain carries TRBV5-1 and TRBJ2-1, with 7 bases that match TRBD2. The J segment lost 7 bases and the V segment lost 3 bases, leaving 10 bases of the junction unmatched. CDR3 size: 15 residues. Germline-derived CDR1 and CDR2 are SGHRS and YFSETQ. CDR3 sequence (DNA): TGCGCCAGCAGCTCGGCGCGGGAGATTAGGAATGAGCAGTTCTTC. The encoded protein is CASSSAREIRNEQFF.

The chain couples TRBV5-4 to TRBJ1-5; 8 positions agree with TRBD1. After removal of 1 base from V and 5 bases from J, the junction contained 11 bases not matched to a gene. The germline V gene encodes CDR1 SGHNT and CDR2 YYREEE (reference sequence). The CDR3 has 17 residues. This CDR3 reads CASSLSLRDRGDQPQHF. The CDR3 region has the DNA TGTGCCAGCAGCTTGTCACTTAGAGACAGGGGTGATCAGCCCCAGCATTTT.

This sequence joins TRBV27 and TRBJ2-2, with 8 bases aligning to TRBD2. The CDR3 runs 16 residues. V lost 5 bases to trimming and J lost 4 bases; unmatched junction nucleotides: 9. Germline assignment: CDR1 MNHEY and CDR2 SMNVEV (reference sequence). The CDR3 spells CASSPPGGVGTGELFF. CDR3 in DNA: TGTGCCAGCAGTCCCCCGGGGGGGGTGGGCACCGGGGAGCTGTTTTTT.

This sequence joins TRBV19 and TRBJ2-1; a weak D match, TRBD2 (5 bases). CDR1 is LNHDA, CDR2 SQIVND, per germline (reference sequence). CDR3 size: 15 residues. V shed 2 bases and J shed 8 bases, with 16 bases lying between them. CDR3: CASSIQGLAFDEQFF. In DNA form, the CDR3 reads TGTGCCAGTAGTATACAAGGGCTAGCATTCGATGAGCAGTTCTTC.